This T cell receptor beta chain originates from a study of T cell responses to AZD1222 COVID-19 vaccine. Study results and limitations: A rise in Spike-specific TCR breadth and depth followed two AZD1222 doses.

About this clone itself: Its antigen is still unknown.

Sequencing was performed with immunoSEQ multiplex PCR; in TCRdb, only in-frame clones are kept and a portion is missing. The data hold over 150,000 clones, with around 87% observed a single time. This receptor was identified in an adult who received the AZD1222 COVID-19 vaccine. This specimen consisted of peripheral blood, obtained 28 days after the second AZD1222 dose.

For the CDR3, the DNA is TGTGCCTGGAGCCTAGGGGCCGGGGGCTACACCTTC. This encodes CAWSLGAGGYTF. The rearrangement uses TRBV30 and TRBJ1-2, with a possible D match to TRBD1 (5 bases). The length of the CDR3 is 12 residues. CDR1 and CDR2 from the germline V gene are GTSNPN and SVGIG (reference sequence). Trimming shortened V by 3 bases and J by 8 bases, and 13 bases separated the two germline ends.